The 21 T cell receptor beta chains given below trace back to one sample, sequenced in a study of T cell responses to AZD1222 COVID-19 vaccine. Data came from immunoSEQ multiplex PCR; TCRdb stores just in-frame clones and leaves some out. Among approximately 100,000 clones, 93% were seen once, and the ten largest hold more than 4%. The sequencing here drew on peripheral blood, taken on day 0 of AZD1222 vaccination. These receptors originate from an adult in good health.

This clone was found once. The CDR3 protein is CASSSPGEQEKLFF. In DNA form, the CDR3 reads TGTGCCAGCAGCTCCCCGGGGGAGCAAGAAAAACTGTTTTTT. The rearrangement uses TRBV11-3 and TRBJ1-4; TRBD1 might be the D (5 bases). Germline V gene sequence: CDR1 SGHNT, CDR2 YENEEA. V lost 4 bases and J lost 8, with 14 bases in between. The length of the CDR3 is 14 residues.

This rearrangement joins TRBV27 to TRBJ1-1, with D tentatively TRBD1 (5 bases). The CDR3 is 13 residues long. Trimming cost V 4 bases and J 0 bases, with 6 bases left between them. Germline CDR1 MNHEY, CDR2 SMNVEV (reference sequence). The CDR3 reads CASSSGVNTEAFF. CDR3 nucleotide sequence: TGTGCCAGCAGTTCGGGGGTGAACACTGAAGCTTTCTTT.

The chain couples TRBV2 to TRBJ2-2; TRBD2 is a possible D gene (6 bases). From germline, CDR1 is SNHLY and CDR2 FYNNEI. This CDR3 is built from 15 residues. With 8 bases removed from V and 1 base from J, the gap between germline ends came to 14 bases. The CDR3 DNA is TGTGCCAGCTTAACCGGGAGCCTGAACACCGGGGAGCTGTTTTTT. Protein sequence: CASLTGSLNTGELFF.

This chain joins TRBV18 and TRBJ2-5; D is unresolved. Between the trimmed V and J ends, which lost 4 bases and 0 bases, there was a span of 6 bases. Germline V gene data show CDR1 as KGHSH and CDR2 as LQKENI. The CDR3 is made up of 13 amino acids. The CDR3 bases are TGTGCCAGCTCACAAGACAACCAAGAGACCCAGTACTTC. Its protein is CASSQDNQETQYF. The whole variable domain, filled in from reference TRBV18 and TRBJ2-5, reads NAGVMQNPRHLVRRRGQEARLRCSPMKGHSHVYWYRQLPEEGLKFMVYLQKENIIDESGMPKERFSAEFPKEGPSILRIQQVVRGDSAAYFCASSQDNQETQYFGPGTRLLVL.

This chain connects TRBV2 to TRBJ2-4; unclear D gene. The CDR3 has 11 amino acids. V was trimmed by 2 bases and J by 8 bases, leaving 4 bases between them. Germline V gene sequence: CDR1 SNHLY, CDR2 FYNNEI. CDR3 DNA sequence: TGTGCCAGCAGTGAATTGGACATTCAGTACTTC. It yields the protein CASSELDIQYF.

The genes are TRBV7-9 and TRBJ2-1; 7 bases match TRBD2. The germline V gene has CDR1 SEHNR and CDR2 FQNEAQ (reference sequence). This CDR3 has 14 amino acids. V lost 10 bases to trimming and J lost 5 bases; unmatched junction nucleotides: 11. The CDR3 coding sequence is TGTGCCACCCAAAGGACTAGAGACGACAATGAGCAGTTCTTC. It specifies CATQRTRDDNEQFF.

The chain employs TRBV27 and TRBJ1-5; D is ambiguous. V was shortened by 5 bases and J by 11 bases, with 16 bases between the two germline ends. Germline-derived CDR1 and CDR2 are MNHEY and SMNVEV (reference sequence). This CDR3 region has 13 residues. CDR3 sequence: CASSARTEEAQHF. CDR3 in DNA: TGTGCCAGCAGTGCTAGGACCGAGGAAGCCCAGCATTTT.

This clone was seen a single time. The chain employs TRBV7-6 and TRBJ1-3; perhaps TRBD1 as D (6 bases). The CDR3 length is 18 residues. Trimming stripped 5 bases from V and 0 bases from J, with 20 bases between. Germline V gene lookup returns CDR1 SGHVS and CDR2 FNYEAQ. The CDR3 sequence is CASSATGTEQLSGNTIYF. In DNA form, the CDR3 reads TGTGCCAGCAGCGCTACAGGGACCGAACAACTCTCTGGAAACACCATATATTTT.

CDR3 bases: TGTGCCAGCAGCCCAGGGACTGGCAATCAGCCCCAGCATTTT. Translation gives CASSPGTGNQPQHF. This chain uses TRBV2 with TRBJ1-5, with TRBD1 as a possible D gene (5 bases). The CDR3 runs 14 residues. Germline V gene sequence: CDR1 SNHLY, CDR2 FYNNEI. The V and J ends lost 6 bases and 2 bases respectively, with 11 bases between them.

V is TRBV6-5 and J is TRBJ2-7; tentative D call: TRBD1 (6 bases). Germline V gene sequence: CDR1 MNHEY, CDR2 SVGAGI. This CDR3 comprises 14 residues. The germline V and J ends were trimmed by 0 bases and 2 bases, with 8 bases remaining between them. CDR3 in amino acids: CASSYSSGAYEQYF. The DNA for the CDR3 is TGTGCCAGCAGTTACTCTTCAGGGGCCTACGAGCAGTACTTC.

The genes are TRBV27 and TRBJ1-4, with D tentatively TRBD1 (5 bases). The CDR3 is 17 amino acids. Between the trimmed V and J ends, which lost 5 bases and 0 bases, there was a span of 16 bases. The germline gives CDR1 MNHEY, CDR2 SMNVEV (reference sequence). The CDR3 region has the DNA TGTGCCAGCAGTGGGGCTGGACGGGGAGCAACTAATGAAAAACTGTTTTTT. Its protein is CASSGAGRGATNEKLFF.

This clone was found once. V gene TRBV30 combines with J gene TRBJ1-2; TRBD1 agrees at 10 bases. Germline V lookup: CDR1 GTSNPN, CDR2 SVGIG (reference sequence). V trimming: 1 base; J trimming: 4 bases; junction bases outside the gene matches: 6. This CDR3 has 15 residues. The CDR3 DNA is TGTGCCTGGAGTGGCCGGGACAGGGGATTCTATGGCTACACCTTC. Its protein product is CAWSGRDRGFYGYTF.

This rearrangement joins TRBV7-9 to TRBJ2-7; the match to TRBD1 covers 9 bases. V dropped 1 base and J dropped 4; count of bases not matched to a gene: 11. Germline V CDR1 and CDR2: SEHNR, FQNEAQ (reference sequence). This CDR3 contains 17 residues. Here the CDR3 reads CASSLVDVRDRAYEQYF. The DNA for the CDR3 is TGTGCCAGCAGCTTAGTGGACGTCCGGGACAGGGCTTACGAGCAGTACTTC.

This CDR3 reads CATSLLGRAEKLFF. DNA of the CDR3: TGTGCCACCTCACTTTTGGGCAGGGCAGAAAAACTGTTTTTT. The chain has TRBV6-5 and TRBJ1-4, with D perhaps TRBD1 (5 bases). Germline V CDR1 and CDR2: MNHEY, SVGAGI. The CDR3 runs 14 residues. V lost 10 bases to trimming and J lost 8 bases, with 20 bases between them.

This chain joins TRBV3-1 (or the pseudogene TRBV3-2) and TRBJ2-2; 11 positions match TRBD1. V lost 4 bases and J lost 3; bases outside the gene matches: 4. Per germline, CDR1 LGHDT and CDR2 YNNKEL (reference sequence). The CDR3 is 16 amino acids. The CDR3 protein is CASSRGQGADTGELFF. For the CDR3, the DNA is TGTGCCAGCAGCCGTGGACAGGGGGCGGACACCGGGGAGCTGTTTTTT.

This sequence joins TRBV18 and TRBJ2-1, with 11 bases that match TRBD2. Per the germline V gene, CDR1 is KGHSH and CDR2 is LQKENI. The J segment lost 10 bases and the V segment lost 0 bases, leaving 11 bases of the junction unmatched. The CDR3 extends over 17 amino acids. The CDR3 here is CASSPPLVAGGPREQFF. CDR3 DNA sequence: TGTGCCAGCTCACCACCCCTTGTAGCGGGAGGGCCGCGGGAGCAGTTCTTC. The full variable domain, completed using reference TRBV18 and TRBJ2-1, is NAGVMQNPRHLVRRRGQEARLRCSPMKGHSHVYWYRQLPEEGLKFMVYLQKENIIDESGMPKERFSAEFPKEGPSILRIQQVVRGDSAAYFCASSPPLVAGGPREQFFGPGTRLTVL.

The chain recombines TRBV11-2 with TRBJ2-5, with TRBD2 identical over 10 bases. CDR3 length: 17 amino acids. CDR1 is SGHAT and CDR2 is FQNNGV in the germline V gene. After removal of 3 bases from V and 5 bases from J, the junction contained 12 bases not matched to a gene. CDR3 residues: CASSFYSGRADPETQYF. CDR3 coding DNA: TGTGCCAGCAGCTTTTACAGCGGGAGGGCCGATCCCGAGACCCAGTACTTC.

The genes are TRBV5-1 and TRBJ1-5; D uncertain. Trimming took 3 bases from V and 0 from J, leaving 10 bases between them. Germline V CDR1 and CDR2: SGHRS, YFSETQ. This CDR3 spans 15 amino acids. The CDR3 DNA follows: TGCGCCAGCAGCTACGACACTAATAGCAATCAGCCCCAGCATTTT. Amino acids: CASSYDTNSNQPQHF.

V and J are TRBV21-1 and TRBJ1-1; the table calls TRBD1, which could not be checked here. TRBV21-1 is a documented pseudogene. This CDR3 region has 14 residues. The CDR3 bases are TGTGCCAGCACCGGACAGGCTTCGAACACTGAAGCTTTCTTT. Its translation is CASTGQASNTEAFF.

This clone was counted between two and nine times. The gene calls are TRBV5-4 and TRBJ1-5, with D maybe TRBD1 (5 bases). Germline values: CDR1 SGHNT, CDR2 YYREEE (reference sequence). The V and J ends lost 1 base and 1 base respectively, with 6 bases between them. The CDR3 is 14 residues long. DNA for the CDR3: TGTGCCAGCAGCTTGTGGGGGAGCAATCAGCCCCAGCATTTT. Encoded protein: CASSLWGSNQPQHF.

This clone was detected only once. Other DNA sequences in this sample translate to the same CDR3. The V and J genes are TRBV2 and TRBJ2-7, with D unresolved. There are 12 residues in the CDR3. V dropped 7 bases and J dropped 0 bases, with 7 bases sitting between them. CDR1 is SNHLY, CDR2 FYNNEI, per germline. CDR3 sequence: CASTPDSYEQYF. The CDR3 DNA follows: TGTGCCAGCACCCCGGACTCCTACGAGCAGTACTTC.